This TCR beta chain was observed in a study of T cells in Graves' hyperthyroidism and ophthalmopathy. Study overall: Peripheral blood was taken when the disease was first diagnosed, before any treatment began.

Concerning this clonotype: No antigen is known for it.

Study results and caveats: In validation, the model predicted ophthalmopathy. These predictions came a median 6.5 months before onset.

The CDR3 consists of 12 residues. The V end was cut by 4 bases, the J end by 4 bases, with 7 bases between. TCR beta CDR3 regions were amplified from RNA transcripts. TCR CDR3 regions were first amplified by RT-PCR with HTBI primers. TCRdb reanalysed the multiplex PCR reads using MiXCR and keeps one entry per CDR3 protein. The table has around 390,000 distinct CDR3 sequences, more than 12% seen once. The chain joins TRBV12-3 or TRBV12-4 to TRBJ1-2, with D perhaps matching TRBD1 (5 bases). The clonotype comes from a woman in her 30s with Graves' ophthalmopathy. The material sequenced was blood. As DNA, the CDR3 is TGTGCCAGCAGTTCAGGGTCCTATGGCTACACCTTC. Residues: CASSSGSYGYTF.